Shown below are 29 T cell receptor beta chains from a single sample sequenced in a study of vaccination effects on CD4 cells after COVID-19. Profiling relied on immunoSEQ multiplex PCR, and the TCRdb table lists in-frame clones only, not all of them. The sample lists about 73,000 clones, approximately 75% seen once, with 2.5% to 3% in the top ten. Antigen-specific CD4+ T cells were expanded with viral peptide pools in the ViraFEST assay before sequencing. Isolation of CD4+ T cells took place after 10 days of culture. Testing of the vaccine recipients showed negative nucleocapsid antibodies and no prior SARS-CoV-2 infection. These TCRs are of unknown antigen specificity. The sample consisted of CD4+ T cells from PBMCs cultured with HCoV-NL63 spike peptides, taken before COVID-19 vaccination. All receptors come from a human donor who received a COVID-19 vaccine.

The chain has TRBV5-1 and TRBJ2-3; the D gene is possibly TRBD1 (6 bases). Germline values: CDR1 SGHRS, CDR2 YFSETQ. CDR3 length equals 14 residues. With 4 bases removed from V and 0 bases from J, the gap between germline ends came to 9 bases. Here the CDR3 DNA reads TGCGCCAGCAGCACTACAGGGAGCACAGATACGCAGTATTTT. Amino acid sequence: CASSTTGSTDTQYF.

The rearrangement links TRBV15 to TRBJ2-1; D might be TRBD1 or TRBD2, each matching 6 bases. Between the trimmed V and J ends, which lost 1 base and 6 bases, there was a span of 13 bases. Germline values: CDR1 LNHNV, CDR2 YYDKDF (reference sequence). The CDR3 has 15 residues. CDR3 residues: CATSRGGGPGNEQFF. DNA of the CDR3: TGTGCCACCAGCAGAGGTGGGGGGCCCGGCAATGAGCAGTTCTTC.

The chain combines TRBV30 with TRBJ1-1; D may be TRBD1 (6 bases). Germline V gives CDR1 GTSNPN, CDR2 SVGIG (reference sequence). CDR3 length equals 13 residues. With 2 bases removed from V and 1 base from J, the gap between germline ends came to 8 bases. The CDR3 loop is CAWSKTGNTEAFF. Written as DNA, the CDR3 is TGTGCCTGGAGTAAGACAGGGAACACTGAAGCTTTCTTT.

The rearrangement joins TRBV19 to TRBJ1-1; 7 bases align to TRBD1. The CDR3 consists of 14 residues. J lost 3 bases, V lost 6 bases, and 7 bases had no gene match. Germline CDR1 is LNHDA and CDR2 is SQIVND (reference sequence). CDR3 sequence (DNA): TGTGCCAGTAGGAAGACAGGGTCGGACACTGAAGCTTTCTTT. It specifies CASRKTGSDTEAFF.

This chain links TRBV18 with TRBJ2-3; D ambiguous. This CDR3 contains 16 residues. Trimming left V 1 base short and J 0 bases short, with 11 bases between. CDR1 and CDR2 (germline): KGHSH, LQKENI. CDR3 sequence reads: CASSPRFAGSTDTQYF. The CDR3 nucleotides are TGTGCCAGCTCACCACGTTTCGCCGGGAGCACAGATACGCAGTATTTT.

The J gene is TRBJ2-2, the V gene TRBV27; 10 bases agree with TRBD2. The CDR3 is 17 residues long. V lost 5 bases, J lost 3 bases, and 9 bases stayed unmatched. Per germline, CDR1 MNHEY and CDR2 SMNVEV (reference sequence). The CDR3 DNA is TGTGCCAGCAGTCCATACGGGAGCGGGGGGGACACCGGGGAGCTGTTTTTT. Amino acid sequence: CASSPYGSGGDTGELFF.

This clone was recorded a few times. The chain joins TRBV18 to TRBJ2-5; 8 bases line up with TRBD1. The J segment lost 3 bases and the V segment lost 3 bases, leaving 6 bases of the junction unmatched. This CDR3 spans 15 amino acids. Germline V gives CDR1 KGHSH, CDR2 LQKENI. CDR3 amino acids: CASSPSRTGKETQYF. CDR3 bases: TGTGCCAGCTCACCTAGCCGGACAGGGAAAGAGACCCAGTACTTC.

The gene calls are TRBV5-8 and TRBJ2-5, with 9 bases aligning to TRBD2. CDR1 is SGHTS, CDR2 YDEGEE, per germline. V was pared by 0 bases and J by 3 bases, with 6 bases of the junction left unmatched. This CDR3 comprises 16 residues. CDR3 in DNA: TGTGCCAGCAGCTTGGGATCTGGCGGGGGGGAAGAGACCCAGTACTTC. The encoded protein is CASSLGSGGGEETQYF.

The chain uses TRBV5-4 and TRBJ2-5; D is perhaps TRBD2 (5 bases). V lost 9 bases and J 2 bases, leaving 17 bases between the germline ends. CDR3 length equals 14 residues. Germline loops: CDR1 SGHNT, CDR2 YYREEE (reference sequence). The CDR3: CATNSQRDQETQYF. CDR3 DNA sequence: TGTGCCACCAACTCCCAGAGGGATCAAGAGACCCAGTACTTC.

In nucleotides, the CDR3 is TGTGCCAGCAGTGAAAATCTCGGGGAGACCCAGTACTTC. Protein product: CASSENLGETQYF. V gene TRBV2 combines with J gene TRBJ2-5, with D hard to call. The CDR3 runs to 13 residues. Per the germline V gene, CDR1 is SNHLY and CDR2 is FYNNEI. V gave up 2 bases and J gave up 5 bases, with 9 bases separating them.

The genes are TRBV4-1 and TRBJ1-4, with a weak D call TRBD1 (6 bases). The CDR3 totals 18 residues. Germline V gene lookup returns CDR1 MGHRA and CDR2 YSYEKL. Trimming stripped 6 bases from V and 0 bases from J, with 20 bases between. The DNA of the CDR3 is TGCGCCAGCAGACCAAACACAGGGATCTTTTCAACTAATGAAAAACTGTTTTTT. Translation: CASRPNTGIFSTNEKLFF.

The chain has TRBV5-4 and TRBJ2-2; a weak D match, TRBD1 (5 bases). There are 13 residues in the CDR3. Trimming removed 4 bases at V and 3 bases at J, with 7 bases between. The V gene's germline CDR1 is SGHNT and CDR2 YYREEE (reference sequence). The CDR3 region has the DNA TGTGCCAGCAGCACAGGATACACCGGGGAGCTGTTTTTT. This translates into CASSTGYTGELFF.

The chain has TRBV28 and TRBJ1-3; D unresolved. Trimming pared 2 bases from V and 4 bases from J, leaving 6 bases between. The germline V gene has CDR1 MDHEN and CDR2 SYDVKM. There are 13 residues in the CDR3. CDR3 region: CASSLTVGNTIYF. CDR3 sequence (DNA): TGTGCCAGCAGTTTAACAGTCGGAAACACCATATATTTT.

This clone was seen once. The chain joins TRBV7-9 to TRBJ2-2; D perhaps matches TRBD2 (6 bases). CDR3 length: 15 residues. Germline V gene data show CDR1 as SEHNR and CDR2 as FQNEAQ (reference sequence). Trimming stripped 5 bases from V and 3 bases from J, with 13 bases between. This chain's CDR3 is CASSGGDGYTGELFF. CDR3 bases: TGTGCCAGCAGCGGCGGGGATGGCTACACCGGGGAGCTGTTTTTT.

V gene TRBV27 combines with J gene TRBJ2-3; the match to TRBD2 covers 12 bases. Germline V gives CDR1 MNHEY, CDR2 SMNVEV (reference sequence). The CDR3 is 17 amino acids. V gave up 3 bases and J gave up 2 bases; unmatched junction bases: 6. DNA for the CDR3: TGTGCCAGCAGTTTCACGCCTAGCGGGGGGGCCACAGATACGCAGTATTTT. This codes for CASSFTPSGGATDTQYF.

The chain combines TRBV7-3 with TRBJ2-2; 7 nucleotides match TRBD1. The CDR3 contains 16 residues. Germline V gives CDR1 SGHTA, CDR2 FQGTGA. Trimming removed 4 bases from V and 2 bases from J; junction bases left unmatched: 7. CDR3 region: CASSSQGQVNTGELFF. The CDR3 DNA sequence: TGTGCCAGCAGCTCCCAAGGACAGGTTAACACCGGGGAGCTGTTTTTT.

J is TRBJ1-4 and V is TRBV2, with D perhaps TRBD1 (5 bases). Trimming took 7 bases from V and 8 from J, leaving 23 bases between them. The germline CDR1 and CDR2 sequences are SNHLY and FYNNEI. This CDR3 comprises 16 residues. CDR3 in amino acids: CASTPIQGLLSEKLFF. The CDR3 DNA sequence: TGTGCCAGCACCCCCATCCAGGGCCTTTTGTCCGAAAAACTGTTTTTT. The full variable domain, its missing parts supplied by reference TRBV2 and TRBJ1-4, is EPEVTQTPSHQVTQMGQEVILRCVPISNHLYFYWYRQILGQKVEFLVSFYNNEISEKSEIFDDQFSVERPDGSNFTLKIRSTKLEDSAMYFCASTPIQGLLSEKLFFGSGTQLSVL.

V usage is TRBV7-3 and J usage is TRBJ2-1; D is unclear. V was trimmed by 4 bases and J by 2 bases, leaving 12 bases between them. The germline V gene encodes CDR1 SGHTA and CDR2 FQGTGA. The CDR3 has 15 residues. CDR3 sequence: CASSSQVSTYNEQFF. The DNA for the CDR3 is TGTGCCAGCAGCTCACAAGTCTCCACCTACAATGAGCAGTTCTTC.

The chain recombines TRBV28 with TRBJ1-3, with D hard to call. Germline values: CDR1 MDHEN, CDR2 SYDVKM. The CDR3 runs to 15 residues. V gave up 2 bases and J gave up 4 bases, with 12 bases separating them. The CDR3 DNA reads TGTGCCAGCAGTTTACCGGGGTCGGGAGGAAACACCATATATTTT. The encoded protein is CASSLPGSGGNTIYF.

The genes are TRBV6-6 and TRBJ1-1, with TRBD1 matching 8 bases. Per the germline V gene, CDR1 is MNHNY and CDR2 is SVGAGI (reference sequence). The CDR3 totals 14 residues. Germline trimming cut 5 bases from V and 4 bases from J; bases unmatched to any gene: 6. CDR3 in amino acids: CASSGTGYFTEAFF. The CDR3 DNA follows: TGTGCCAGCAGTGGGACAGGCTACTTCACTGAAGCTTTCTTT.

The chain uses TRBV5-1 and TRBJ1-4, with 9 nucleotides matching TRBD1. V shed 2 bases, J shed 8 bases, and the junction held 16 bases outside the gene matches. The CDR3 covers 18 residues. Germline assignment: CDR1 SGHRS and CDR2 YFSETQ. CDR3 loop: CASSLSEQGARTREKLFF. The CDR3 DNA reads as TGCGCCAGCAGCTTAAGTGAACAGGGGGCGCGTACCCGCGAAAAACTGTTTTTT.

J is TRBJ2-3 and V is TRBV5-1, with TRBD1 identical over 9 bases. The CDR3 runs 16 residues. After removal of 4 bases from V and 5 bases from J, the junction contained 11 bases not matched to a gene. Germline V lookup: CDR1 SGHRS, CDR2 YFSETQ. CDR3 in amino acids: CASSRGAQGAGDTQYF. Written as DNA, the CDR3 is TGCGCCAGCAGCCGTGGGGCACAGGGGGCCGGAGATACGCAGTATTTT.

This clone was picked up one time. The chain links TRBV5-1 to TRBJ1-1; a possible D gene is TRBD1 (6 bases). The CDR3 has 15 residues. From germline, CDR1 is SGHRS and CDR2 YFSETQ. V lost 0 bases to trimming and J lost 0 bases, with 9 bases between them. CDR3 sequence: CASSLAGQLNTEAFF. In DNA form, the CDR3 reads TGCGCCAGCAGCTTGGCCGGACAGTTGAACACTGAAGCTTTCTTT.

V usage is TRBV25-1 and J usage is TRBJ1-1; D perhaps matches TRBD1 (6 bases). Between the trimmed V and J ends, which lost 4 bases and 8 bases, there was a span of 17 bases. The CDR3 totals 14 residues. The germline gives CDR1 MGHDK, CDR2 SYGVNS. The chain's CDR3 is CASSAYQGISEAFF. In nucleotides, the CDR3 is TGTGCCAGCAGTGCGTACCAGGGGATCAGCGAAGCTTTCTTT.

The V and J genes are TRBV5-1 and TRBJ2-3; 12 bases match TRBD2. Germline V lookup: CDR1 SGHRS, CDR2 YFSETQ. The V gene end was trimmed by 4 bases and the J gene end by 6 bases; junction bases not matched to a gene: 9. The CDR3 covers 16 residues. This chain's CDR3 is CASSLPSGGGQDTQYF. For the CDR3, the DNA is TGCGCCAGCAGCCTCCCTAGCGGGGGGGGGCAGGATACGCAGTATTTT. The full variable domain, its missing parts supplied by reference TRBV5-1 and TRBJ2-3, is KAGVTQTPRYLIKTRGQQVTLSCSPISGHRSVSWYQQTPGQGLQFLFEYFSETQRNKGNFPGRFSGRQFSNSRSEMNVSTLELGDSALYLCASSLPSGGGQDTQYFGPGTRLTVL.

The chain recombines TRBV6-5 with TRBJ2-6; D remains unclear. Looked up from germline, CDR1 is MNHEY and CDR2 is SVGAGI. Trimming pared 8 bases from V and 0 bases from J, leaving 11 bases between. The CDR3 sequence is 15 residues long. This CDR3 reads CASFRASSGANVLTF. In nucleotides, the CDR3 is TGTGCCAGCTTTAGGGCATCCTCTGGGGCCAACGTCCTGACTTTC.

This clone was detected once. This chain uses TRBV18 with TRBJ2-5; D is undetermined. CDR1 is KGHSH, CDR2 LQKENI, per germline. The CDR3 consists of 12 residues. Trimming removed 2 bases at V and 5 bases at J, with 6 bases between. CDR3 in amino acids: CASSPNRETQYF. For the CDR3, the DNA is TGTGCCAGCTCACCAAACCGGGAGACCCAGTACTTC.

The chain couples TRBV6-2 or TRBV6-3 to TRBJ1-5, with unresolved D. Germline loops: CDR1 MNHEY, CDR2 SVGEGT. The CDR3 has 18 residues. V was shortened by 4 bases and J by 7 bases, with 26 bases between the two germline ends. The CDR3 nucleotides are TGTGCCAGCAGTTCCGTCGACGTTGGGATTTCAGCAGAACAGCCCCAGCATTTT. Its protein is CASSSVDVGISAEQPQHF.

The chain joins TRBV29-1 to TRBJ2-2; 13 nucleotides align to TRBD2. The CDR3 spans 14 residues. Germline-derived CDR1 and CDR2 are SQVTM and ANQGSEA. V lost 7 bases and J lost 5; bases outside the gene matches: 4. CDR3 bases: TGCAGCGCTGAGACTAGCGGGGGGACCGGGGAGCTGTTTTTT. It encodes CSAETSGGTGELFF.